These T cell receptor beta chains were read from a single sample in a study of CD8 T cells in ankylosing spondylitis. MiXCR was run by TCRdb on the 5' RACE reads, yielding one entry per CDR3 protein. Of hundreds of thousands of distinct CDR3 sequences in the sample, approximately 26% are singletons; the top ten hold over 0.8%. Sequenced input: blood, either unsorted or a sorted T cell fraction (not recorded which). The receptors come from a male donor with ankylosing spondylitis. Both conserved end residues are part of each CDR3. A D gene is named only where the DNA matches it firmly. A clone size is listed for some rows: how often the clone was seen (once, few, many), or a class if it is expanded.

>-|TRBV5-1|TRBJ2-1|TRBD2
CASRYTSGRGSYNEQFF
TGCGCCAGCCGTTACACTAGCGGGAGGGGGTCCTACAATGAGCAGTTCTTC
>-|TRBV5-1|TRBJ2-1|TRBD2
CASSLELAGGGNEQFF
TGCGCCAGCAGCTTGGAACTAGCGGGAGGAGGAAATGAGCAGTTCTTC
>-|TRBV3-1|TRBJ1-1|-
CASSPKSYTEAFF
TGTGCCAGCAGCCCCAAATCGTATACTGAAGCTTTCTTT
>-|TRBV6-5|TRBJ2-5|-
CASSYRSGRETQYF
TGTGCCAGCAGTTACAGGTCAGGGCGAGAGACCCAGTACTTC
>few|TRBV12-3/TRBV12-4|TRBJ1-4|TRBD1
CASRQGAANEKLFF
TGTGCCAGCAGGCAGGGGGCTGCTAATGAAAAACTGTTTTTT
>-|TRBV28|TRBJ2-1|-
CASINGVGQFF
TGTGCCAGCATCAACGGGGTCGGGCAGTTCTTC
>-|TRBV7-8|TRBJ1-1|-
CASSPAIGGMNTEAFF
TGTGCCAGCAGCCCAGCTATCGGGGGCATGAACACTGAAGCTTTCTTT
>many|TRBV5-1|TRBJ2-1|TRBD2
CASSLGPGLEGEQFF
TGCGCCAGCAGCTTGGGTCCGGGACTAGAGGGCGAGCAGTTCTTC
>many|TRBV5-1|TRBJ1-1|-
CASSLEQNTEAFF
TGCGCCAGCAGCCTGGAACAGAACACTGAAGCTTTCTTT
>-|TRBV7-9|TRBJ1-6|-
CASSLVTANSPLHF
TGTGCCAGCAGCTTGGTGACGGCTAATTCACCCCTCCACTTT
>-|TRBV7-6|TRBJ2-3|-
CASSVQRADTQYF
TGTGCCAGCAGCGTCCAGAGGGCAGATACGCAGTATTTT
>-|TRBV7-8|TRBJ2-2|-
CASSLVRQANTGELFF
TGTGCCAGCAGCTTAGTTCGACAAGCGAACACCGGGGAGCTGTTTTTT
>-|TRBV3-1|TRBJ1-2|-
CASSQGVQGNDGYTF
TGTGCCAGCAGCCAAGGGGTGCAGGGCAATGATGGCTACACCTTC
>few|TRBV20-1|TRBJ1-2|TRBD1
CSAGTSGGAGGYTF
TGCAGTGCAGGGACATCAGGGGGCGCAGGTGGCTACACCTTC
>few|TRBV7-2|TRBJ2-3|-
CASSLNGGSTGDTQYF
TGTGCCAGCAGCTTAAACGGGGGATCTACGGGAGATACGCAGTATTTT
>many|TRBV29-1|TRBJ2-1|-
CSVEPGGGYNEQFF
TGCAGCGTTGAACCGGGGGGCGGCTACAATGAGCAGTTCTTC
>-|TRBV11-3|TRBJ2-7|-
CASSLESSYEQYF
TGTGCCAGCAGCTTAGAAAGCTCCTACGAGCAGTACTTC
>-|TRBV11-2|TRBJ2-7|TRBD2
CASSLEDQGFAGEIYEQYF
TGTGCCAGCAGCTTAGAGGATCAGGGTTTTGCGGGAGAGATCTACGAGCAGTACTTC
>-|TRBV20-1|TRBJ2-7|TRBD2
CSATRGAGPYEQYF
TGCAGTGCTACCCGGGGAGCGGGGCCCTACGAGCAGTACTTC
>-|TRBV20-1|TRBJ1-2|-
CSASVPQDNYGYTF
TGCAGTGCTAGCGTTCCGCAGGATAACTATGGCTACACCTTC
>-|TRBV12-3/TRBV12-4|TRBJ1-2|-
CASSHRRGDYGYTF
TGTGCCAGCAGTCACAGGAGAGGGGACTATGGCTACACCTTC
>-|TRBV18|TRBJ2-4|TRBD1
CASSPQAGTGLWGAKNIQYF
TGTGCCAGCTCCCCACAGGCCGGGACAGGACTCTGGGGGGCCAAAAACATTCAGTACTTC
>-|TRBV20-1|TRBJ1-6|-
CSAGTIASPLHF
TGCAGTGCCGGGACAATAGCTTCACCCCTCCACTTT
>few|TRBV11-2|TRBJ2-1|-
CASIRRGGNEQFF
TGTGCCAGCATCCGCAGGGGCGGGAATGAGCAGTTCTTC
>-|TRBV7-2|TRBJ1-2|-
CASSLGDYEGYTF
TGTGCCAGCAGCTTAGGGGATTATGAGGGCTACACCTTC
>-|TRBV5-1|TRBJ2-1|TRBD2
CASSLAWLAGGNEQFF
TGCGCCAGCAGCTTGGCCTGGCTAGCGGGAGGGAATGAGCAGTTCTTC
>-|TRBV20-1|TRBJ2-5|-
CSASPQGIYHQETQYF
TGCAGTGCTAGTCCTCAGGGAATATACCACCAAGAGACCCAGTACTTC
>-|TRBV5-1|TRBJ2-3|-
CASSPWGTDTQYF
TGCGCCAGCAGCCCCTGGGGCACAGATACGCAGTATTTT
>few|TRBV27|TRBJ2-7|-
CASSLAKPYEQYF
TGTGCCAGCAGTTTAGCAAAACCCTACGAGCAGTACTTC
>-|TRBV2|TRBJ2-3|TRBD2
CASSVISREDTQYF
TGTGCCAGCAGTGTAATCTCGCGGGAGGATACGCAGTATTTT
>-|TRBV2|TRBJ2-7|-
CASTGSYEQYF
TGTGCCAGCACTGGCTCCTACGAGCAGTACTTC
>-|TRBV12-3/TRBV12-4|TRBJ1-4|-
CASSLMGDGEKLFF
TGTGCCAGCAGTTTGATGGGGGATGGAGAAAAACTGTTTTTT